Listed here are 7 T cell receptor beta chains from one sample, sequenced in a study of blood T cell repertoires in COVID-19. Sequencing used immunoSEQ multiplex PCR; TCRdb keeps in-frame clones, though not all of them. The repertoire has approximately 300,000 clones, 70% to 90% of them found once; the top ten carry roughly 6.5%. Sequenced sample: peripheral blood. The receptors were gathered from a young man who had recovered from COVID-19.

In this sample, this clone turned up once. The J gene is TRBJ2-3, the V gene TRBV5-1, with 9 bases fitting TRBD1. The germline V gene has CDR1 SGHRS and CDR2 YFSETQ. The CDR3 length is 15 residues. The junction had 7 bases not matched to a gene; V was cut back by 5 bases and J by 3 bases. This CDR3 is CASSFGQGKTDTQYF. The CDR3 DNA is TGCGCCAGCAGTTTTGGACAGGGGAAGACAGATACGCAGTATTTT.

This chain uses TRBV6-1 with TRBJ2-7, with 11 bases fitting TRBD1. CDR1 and CDR2 from the germline V gene are MNHNS and SASEGT. V was pared by 4 bases and J by 3 bases, with 8 bases of the junction left unmatched. The CDR3 is 16 residues long. DNA of the CDR3: TGTGCCAGCAGTGGCCCCGGACAGGGGGCTCTCTACGAGCAGTACTTC. Translating gives CASSGPGQGALYEQYF.

J is TRBJ2-7 and V is TRBV3-1 (or the pseudogene TRBV3-2), with 7 bases identical to TRBD2. Unmatched junction bases numbered 7, after V lost 4 bases and J lost 4 bases. Germline-derived CDR1 and CDR2 are LGHDT and YNNKEL (reference sequence). The CDR3 spans 14 residues. The chain's CDR3 is CASSPWDGGYEQYF. The CDR3 coding sequence is TGTGCCAGCAGCCCCTGGGACGGGGGGTACGAGCAGTACTTC.

The chain has TRBV7-6 and TRBJ2-5; 11 bases are shared with TRBD2. The CDR3 runs 17 residues. With V trimmed by 2 bases and J by 1 base, 6 bases remained unmatched. Germline V gene sequence: CDR1 SGHVS, CDR2 FNYEAQ. The CDR3 here is CASSLMTSGVTQETQYF. CDR3 DNA sequence: TGTGCCAGCAGCTTAATGACTAGCGGGGTAACCCAAGAGACCCAGTACTTC.

V usage is TRBV10-3 and J usage is TRBJ1-5; maybe TRBD1 (5 bases). This CDR3 comprises 16 residues. Germline V gene sequence: CDR1 ENHRY, CDR2 SYGVKD. V lost 0 bases, J lost 2 bases, and 11 bases lay in between. CDR3 loop: CAISESVGQGNQPQHF. CDR3 in DNA: TGTGCCATCAGTGAGTCGGTGGGGCAGGGCAATCAGCCCCAGCATTTT.

The chain recombines TRBV9 with TRBJ2-5, with D perhaps matching TRBD1 (6 bases). Trimming shortened V by 3 bases and J by 5 bases, and 17 bases separated the two germline ends. CDR3 length: 15 amino acids. Germline lookup yields CDR1 SGDLS and CDR2 YYNGEE. The CDR3 coding sequence is TGTGCCAGCAGCGCTTGGGACCTAAGGGGGGAGACCCAGTACTTC. Protein: CASSAWDLRGETQYF.

The genes are TRBV6-5 and TRBJ2-5; D remains unclear. Per germline, CDR1 MNHEY and CDR2 SVGAGI. The V end was cut by 0 bases, the J end by 5 bases, with 10 bases between. The CDR3 contains 14 residues. The CDR3 DNA sequence: TGTGCCAGCAGTTACTCGACAATGGGCGAGACCCAGTACTTC. Translating it yields CASSYSTMGETQYF.